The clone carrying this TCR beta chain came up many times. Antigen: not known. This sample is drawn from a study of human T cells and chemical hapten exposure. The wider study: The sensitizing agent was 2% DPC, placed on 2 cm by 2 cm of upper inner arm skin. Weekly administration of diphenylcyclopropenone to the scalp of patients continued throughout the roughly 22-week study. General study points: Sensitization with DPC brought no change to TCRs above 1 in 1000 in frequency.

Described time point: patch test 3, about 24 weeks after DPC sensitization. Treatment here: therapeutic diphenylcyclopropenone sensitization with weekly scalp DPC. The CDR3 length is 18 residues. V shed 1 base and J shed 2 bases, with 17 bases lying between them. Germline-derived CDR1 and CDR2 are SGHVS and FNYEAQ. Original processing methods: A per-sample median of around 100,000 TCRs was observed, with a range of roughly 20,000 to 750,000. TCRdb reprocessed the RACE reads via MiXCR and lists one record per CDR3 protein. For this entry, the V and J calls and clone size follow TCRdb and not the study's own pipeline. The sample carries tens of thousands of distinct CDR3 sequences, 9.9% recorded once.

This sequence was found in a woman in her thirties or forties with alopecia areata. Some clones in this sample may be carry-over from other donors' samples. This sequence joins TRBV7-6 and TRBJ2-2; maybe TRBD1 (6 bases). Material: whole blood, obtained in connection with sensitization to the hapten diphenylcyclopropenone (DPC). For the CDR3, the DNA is TGTGCCAGCAGCTTAGACCCAGGGGCCCTACTTAACACCGGGGAGCTGTTTTTT. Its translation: CASSLDPGALLNTGELFF.